This T cell receptor beta chain appears in the sequencing data of a study of Ad26.COV2.S vaccination and SARS-CoV-2 variants. Study results and limitations: Researchers reported similar non-spike TCR breadth in vaccine and placebo recipients. It was vaccine recipients, not placebo recipients, who had the higher spike-specific TCR breadth.

The sample's treatment: around 19 received Ad26.COV2.S at low or high dose, single or two shots; 5 received placebo; per-sample allocation not given. Specimens were obtained on day 63 following the first vaccine or placebo injection. This clone was recorded only once. What it binds is not known. Some clones are missing from TCRdb's copy, which holds only in-frame ones; the method was immunoSEQ multiplex PCR. The sample lists hundreds of thousands of clones, roughly nine tenths occurring once. V shed 3 bases and J shed 4 bases, with 21 bases lying between them. Germline-derived CDR1 and CDR2 are LGHDT and YNNKEL (reference sequence). This CDR3 contains 17 residues.

The sequence was collected from a person aged 18-60 years who received the Ad26.COV2.S COVID-19 vaccine or a placebo. Material: peripheral blood, obtained in a trial of Ad26.COV2.S vaccine versus placebo. The gene calls are TRBV3-1 (or the pseudogene TRBV3-2) and TRBJ2-5; the D is unclear. CDR3 DNA sequence: TGTGCCAGCAGCCACCAACTCAAGCGCACCTGGGGAGAGACCCAGTACTTC. Translating gives CASSHQLKRTWGETQYF.